These 9 T cell receptor beta chains originate from one sample sequenced in a study of Ad26.COV2.S vaccination and SARS-CoV-2 variants. Assay used: immunoSEQ multiplex PCR; TCRdb lists only in-frame clones, some missing. The sample holds about 350,000 clones; just over 90% are singletons and the top ten take roughly 3.9%. This specimen consisted of peripheral blood, obtained after recovery from COVID-19. These receptors all stem from a human donor who had recovered from COVID-19.

The chain carries TRBV2 and TRBJ1-2; no reliable D call. Germline CDR1 reads SNHLY; CDR2 reads FYNNEI. The CDR3 sequence is 13 residues long. V was cut by 4 bases and J by 1 base, with 7 bases left in between. CDR3 sequence (DNA): TGTGCCAGCAGTGGGACGGATAACTATGGCTACACCTTC. Translated: CASSGTDNYGYTF. Based on the CDR3 plus reference TRBV2 and TRBJ1-2, the full variable domain is EPEVTQTPSHQVTQMGQEVILRCVPISNHLYFYWYRQILGQKVEFLVSFYNNEISEKSEIFDDQFSVERPDGSNFTLKIRSTKLEDSAMYFCASSGTDNYGYTFGSGTRLTVV.

The chain employs TRBV3-1 (or the pseudogene TRBV3-2) and TRBJ1-2; no reliable D call. Germline V CDR1 and CDR2: LGHDT, YNNKEL (reference sequence). The CDR3 is 17 amino acids. Between the trimmed V and J ends, which lost 0 bases and 1 base, there was a span of 15 bases. The CDR3 spells CASSQEGRPTLNYGYTF. In DNA, the CDR3 is TGTGCCAGCAGCCAAGAGGGCAGGCCAACCCTTAACTATGGCTACACCTTC.

V is TRBV29-1 and J is TRBJ1-2; D possibly corresponds to TRBD1 (6 bases). CDR1 and CDR2 from the germline V gene are SQVTM and ANQGSEA. The CDR3 consists of 14 residues. The CDR3 reads CSIRTTGIDYGYTF. In nucleotides, the CDR3 is TGCAGTATTAGGACCACAGGGATTGACTATGGCTACACCTTC.

The chain recombines TRBV6-4 with TRBJ2-3; the match to TRBD1 covers 7 bases. Unmatched junction bases numbered 12, after V lost 2 bases and J lost 4 bases. CDR3 length: 17 amino acids. Germline CDR1 reads MRHNA; CDR2 reads SNTAGT. CDR3 nucleotide sequence: TGTGCCAGCAGTGACCCAAGACAGGGTGTATCCCCAGATACGCAGTATTTT. Protein product: CASSDPRQGVSPDTQYF.

The J gene is TRBJ2-5, the V gene TRBV2, with TRBD2 identical over 11 bases. The CDR3 is 18 amino acids. CDR1 and CDR2 (germline): SNHLY, FYNNEI. Trimming took 3 bases from V and 3 from J; bases not matched to a gene: 12. Written as DNA, the CDR3 is TGTGCCAGCAGTGACTCGAGTCTAGCGGGGGGTAACAAAGAGACCCAGTACTTC. It translates to CASSDSSLAGGNKETQYF.

V usage is TRBV5-4 and J usage is TRBJ2-5, with a possible D match to TRBD2 (5 bases). The V and J ends lost 4 bases and 0 bases respectively, with 16 bases between them. The CDR3 totals 16 residues. Germline-derived CDR1 and CDR2 are SGHNT and YYREEE (reference sequence). CDR3: CASSGNPRTDQETQYF. CDR3 sequence (DNA): TGTGCCAGCAGCGGAAATCCCCGGACTGACCAAGAGACCCAGTACTTC.

This chain links TRBV6-5 with TRBJ1-4, with 7 positions matching TRBD1. This CDR3 is 15 amino acids long. Germline values: CDR1 MNHEY, CDR2 SVGAGI. V trimming: 6 bases; J trimming: 4 bases; junction bases outside the gene matches: 8. CDR3 loop: CASSFDRAGNEKLFF. The CDR3, as DNA: TGTGCCAGCAGCTTCGACAGGGCCGGTAATGAAAAACTGTTTTTT.

The chain has TRBV7-2 and TRBJ1-1; tentative D call: TRBD1 (5 bases). V lost 6 bases, J lost 1 base, and 12 bases lay in between. This CDR3 contains 14 residues. CDR1 SGHTA and CDR2 FQGNSA come from the germline V gene. CDR3 loop: CASRTGGRNTEAFF. CDR3 bases: TGTGCCAGCAGAACAGGTGGGAGGAACACTGAAGCTTTCTTT.

This chain uses TRBV27 with TRBJ2-1, with 9 bases aligning to TRBD1. This CDR3 region has 17 residues. Germline V gene lookup returns CDR1 MNHEY and CDR2 SMNVEV (reference sequence). V trimming: 0 bases; J trimming: 9 bases; junction bases outside the gene matches: 12. In nucleotides, the CDR3 is TGTGCCAGCAGTTTATCCCCGGAGGGACAGGGACAGACTGAGCAGTTCTTC. It encodes CASSLSPEGQGQTEQFF.